This TCR beta chain was found in a study of CD8+ T cells in alopecia areata. The V gene lost 5 bases and the J gene lost 4 bases, with 25 bases spanning the gap. The germline gives CDR1 SGHRS, CDR2 YFSETQ. The CDR3 is 18 amino acids. About this clone itself: The target antigen is unknown.

The study, taken as a whole, reports: Scalp clonality and expanded CD8+ clones among the top 100 were significantly decreased by tofacitinib. Scalp sequencing captures resident alphabeta T cells of normal skin too. TCR sharing across patients was less clear than in mice, possibly HLA-related.

Reverse transcription of extracted RNA yielded cDNA, which provided the sequencing template. Measured with immunoSEQ multiplex PCR; TCRdb has only the in-frame clones, and not every one. The repertoire has approximately 140,000 clones, 65% to 90% of them found once; the top ten carry 25%. The treatment denotes: oral pan-JAK inhibitor, 5-10 mg twice daily. The sample was CD8+ T cells sorted from blood, taken at week 4, from a patient treated with tofacitinib. The V gene is TRBV5-1, the J gene TRBJ2-1; TRBD1 is a possible D gene (6 bases). The receptor's source is a human donor with alopecia areata. DNA of the CDR3: TGCGCCAGCAGACCTGGCTCTGGCAGGGGAGAGATTTACAATGAGCAGTTCTTC. Translation gives CASRPGSGRGEIYNEQFF.